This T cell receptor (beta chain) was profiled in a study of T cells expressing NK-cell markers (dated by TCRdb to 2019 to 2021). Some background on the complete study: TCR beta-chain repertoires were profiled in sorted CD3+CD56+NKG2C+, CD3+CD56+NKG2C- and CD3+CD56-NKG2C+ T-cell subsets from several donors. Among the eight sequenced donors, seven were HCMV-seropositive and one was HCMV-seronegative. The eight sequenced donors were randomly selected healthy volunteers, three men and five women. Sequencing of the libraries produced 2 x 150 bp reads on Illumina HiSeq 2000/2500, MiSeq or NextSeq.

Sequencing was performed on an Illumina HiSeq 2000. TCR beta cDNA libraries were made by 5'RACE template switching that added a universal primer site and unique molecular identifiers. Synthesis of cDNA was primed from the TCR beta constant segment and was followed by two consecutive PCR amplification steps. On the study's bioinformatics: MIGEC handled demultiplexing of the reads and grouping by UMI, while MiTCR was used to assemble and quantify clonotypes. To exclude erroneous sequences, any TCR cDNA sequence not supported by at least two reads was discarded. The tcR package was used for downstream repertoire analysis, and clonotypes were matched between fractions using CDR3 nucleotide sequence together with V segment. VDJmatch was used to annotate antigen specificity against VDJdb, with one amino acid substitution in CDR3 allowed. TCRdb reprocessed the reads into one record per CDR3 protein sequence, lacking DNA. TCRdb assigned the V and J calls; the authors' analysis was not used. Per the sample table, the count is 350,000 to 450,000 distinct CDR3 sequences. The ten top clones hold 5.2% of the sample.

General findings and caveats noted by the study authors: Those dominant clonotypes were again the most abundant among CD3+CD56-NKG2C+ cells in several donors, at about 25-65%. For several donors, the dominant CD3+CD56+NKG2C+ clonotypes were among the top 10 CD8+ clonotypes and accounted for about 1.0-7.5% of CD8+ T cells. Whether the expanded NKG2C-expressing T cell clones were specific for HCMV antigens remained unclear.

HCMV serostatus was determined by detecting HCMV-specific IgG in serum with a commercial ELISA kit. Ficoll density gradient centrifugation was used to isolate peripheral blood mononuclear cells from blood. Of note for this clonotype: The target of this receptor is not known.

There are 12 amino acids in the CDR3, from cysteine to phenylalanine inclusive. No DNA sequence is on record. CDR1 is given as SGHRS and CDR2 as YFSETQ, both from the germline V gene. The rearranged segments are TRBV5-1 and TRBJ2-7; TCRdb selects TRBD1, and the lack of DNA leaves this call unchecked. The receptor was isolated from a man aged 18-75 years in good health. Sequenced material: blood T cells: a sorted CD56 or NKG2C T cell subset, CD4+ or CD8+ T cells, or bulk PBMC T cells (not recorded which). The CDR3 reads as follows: CASSSDRGPQYF.